A selection of T cell receptor beta chains follows, all from one sample in a study of blood T cell repertoires in COVID-19. The table came from immunoSEQ multiplex PCR; TCRdb's copy has only in-frame clones and leaves some out. This sample yields 35,000 to 40,000 clones, of which almost 90% are seen a single time; around an eighth belongs to the top ten. The sample taken for sequencing was peripheral blood. The receptor set was obtained from a man aged 65 to 85 with acute or convalescent COVID-19. CDR3s include the opening cysteine and the closing phenylalanine or tryptophan. D genes are given only for firm matches. The listing skips clone size in some rows; elsewhere it reads once, few, many or a size class.

d_call: TRBD2; clone_size: .; v_call: TRBV4-3; j_call: TRBJ2-2; cdr3_nt: TGCGCCAGCAGCCAAGAGCTGGAGCGGGGCACCGGGGAGCTGTTTTTT; cdr3_aa: CASSQELERGTGELFF
d_call: .; clone_size: .; v_call: TRBV7-3; j_call: TRBJ1-2; cdr3_nt: TGTGCCAGCAGCTTACAGCCGGCAGGGGAAGGTGGCTACACCTTC; cdr3_aa: CASSLQPAGEGGYTF
d_call: TRBD1; clone_size: few; v_call: TRBV11-2; j_call: TRBJ1-6; cdr3_nt: TGTGCCAGCAGCTTAGATGGGCAGGCAGGACAGGGTTTTGGAAATTCACCCCTCCACTTT; cdr3_aa: CASSLDGQAGQGFGNSPLHF
d_call: TRBD2; clone_size: .; v_call: TRBV9; j_call: TRBJ2-3; cdr3_nt: TGTGCCAGCAGTCGGACTAGCGGGAGGGCCCTTGCAGATACGCAGTATTTT; cdr3_aa: CASSRTSGRALADTQYF
d_call: TRBD1; clone_size: .; v_call: TRBV3-1/TRBV3-2; j_call: TRBJ1-1; cdr3_nt: TGTGCCAGCAGCATTAGACAGGGGAGTGAAGCTTTCTTT; cdr3_aa: CASSIRQGSEAFF
d_call: .; clone_size: .; v_call: TRBV4-3; j_call: TRBJ2-2; cdr3_nt: TGCGCCAGCAGCCAGCAAGGGCGGGGTCACGGGGAGCTGTTTTTT; cdr3_aa: CASSQQGRGHGELFF
d_call: .; clone_size: .; v_call: TRBV2; j_call: TRBJ1-4; cdr3_nt: TGTGCCAGCAGAACCGGGGGGGTTAATGAAAAACTGTTTTTT; cdr3_aa: CASRTGGVNEKLFF
d_call: TRBD2; clone_size: .; v_call: TRBV7-8; j_call: TRBJ2-1; cdr3_nt: TGTGCCAGCAGCCTCAGGACTAGCGGGAGTAGGGATGAGCAGTTCTTC; cdr3_aa: CASSLRTSGSRDEQFF
d_call: .; clone_size: .; v_call: TRBV20-1; j_call: TRBJ2-3; cdr3_nt: TGCATGGGCCGAAAAACAGATACGCAGTATTTT; cdr3_aa: CMGRKTDTQYF
d_call: TRBD1; clone_size: .; v_call: TRBV7-2; j_call: TRBJ1-2; cdr3_nt: TGTGCCAGCAGCCAGGACAGGGAGGTTGGCTACACCTTC; cdr3_aa: CASSQDREVGYTF
d_call: .; clone_size: .; v_call: TRBV27; j_call: TRBJ2-7; cdr3_nt: TGTGCCAGCAGTTTAAGGTACAGGGACGATGGCGGCGAGCAGTACTTC; cdr3_aa: CASSLRYRDDGGEQYF
d_call: TRBD2; clone_size: .; v_call: TRBV2; j_call: TRBJ2-7; cdr3_nt: TGTGCCAGCAGATCTCTAGCGGGAGTCTACGAGCAGTACTTC; cdr3_aa: CASRSLAGVYEQYF
d_call: .; clone_size: .; v_call: TRBV7-2; j_call: TRBJ2-5; cdr3_nt: TGTGCCAGCAGCTTAGTTAGTGCGTTAGAGACCCAGTACTTC; cdr3_aa: CASSLVSALETQYF
d_call: .; clone_size: .; v_call: TRBV19; j_call: TRBJ1-2; cdr3_nt: TGTGCCAGTAGTTTGACGACTGGCGGCTACACCTTC; cdr3_aa: CASSLTTGGYTF
d_call: .; clone_size: .; v_call: TRBV29-1; j_call: TRBJ2-2; cdr3_nt: TGCAGCGTTGGTGGCGGGGCGAACACCGGGGAGCTGTTTTTT; cdr3_aa: CSVGGGANTGELFF
d_call: .; clone_size: .; v_call: TRBV4-2; j_call: TRBJ2-3; cdr3_nt: TGTGCCAGCAGCGCGAGGGAAAGCACAGATACGCAGTATTTT; cdr3_aa: CASSARESTDTQYF
d_call: .; clone_size: .; v_call: TRBV11-2; j_call: TRBJ2-3; cdr3_nt: TGTGCCAGCAGCCTCCTCGGTCATGCGGGCACAGATACGCAGTATTTT; cdr3_aa: CASSLLGHAGTDTQYF
d_call: .; clone_size: .; v_call: TRBV5-8; j_call: TRBJ1-1; cdr3_nt: TGTGCCAGCAGCTTGACTCATCTGAACACTGAAGCTTTCTTT; cdr3_aa: CASSLTHLNTEAFF
d_call: TRBD1; clone_size: .; v_call: TRBV6-2/TRBV6-3; j_call: TRBJ1-3; cdr3_nt: TGTGCCAGCAGCACGGGACAGACGGACACCATATATTTT; cdr3_aa: CASSTGQTDTIYF
d_call: .; clone_size: .; v_call: TRBV4-2; j_call: TRBJ2-3; cdr3_nt: TGTGCCAGCAGCCAAGAAGGCGGCGGGAGCACAGATACGCAGTATTTT; cdr3_aa: CASSQEGGGSTDTQYF
d_call: TRBD1; clone_size: .; v_call: TRBV7-3; j_call: TRBJ2-1; cdr3_nt: TGTGCCAGCAGCTTAAGACAGGGAAAGTCTGAGCAGTTCTTC; cdr3_aa: CASSLRQGKSEQFF
d_call: TRBD2; clone_size: .; v_call: TRBV9; j_call: TRBJ2-1; cdr3_nt: TGTGCCAGCAGCGCTCGAGCGGGAGCAGTCAATGAGCAGTTCTTC; cdr3_aa: CASSARAGAVNEQFF
d_call: .; clone_size: .; v_call: TRBV18; j_call: TRBJ2-2; cdr3_nt: TGTGCCAGCTCATCAACACAGAACACCGGGGAGCTGTTTTTT; cdr3_aa: CASSSTQNTGELFF
d_call: .; clone_size: .; v_call: TRBV10-3; j_call: TRBJ1-1; cdr3_nt: TGTGCCATCAAAGATAAAGCGGGCGCGAACACTGAAGCTTTCTTT; cdr3_aa: CAIKDKAGANTEAFF